These 28 T cell receptor beta chains were all obtained from the same sample, sequenced in a study of sequential checkpoint blockade in melanoma. Specified treatment: randomized to nivolumab then ipilimumab (arm A) or the reverse (arm B). Profiling relied on immunoSEQ multiplex PCR, and the TCRdb table lists in-frame clones only, not all of them. Found here are some 8,800 clones, 20% to 25% of them singletons; the top ten hold around 15%. This sample comprised tumor tissue (inferred from file names), obtained from a patient given nivolumab and ipilimumab in sequence. Receptor source: a human donor with melanoma.

The rearrangement uses TRBV19 and TRBJ1-2; 12 bases line up with TRBD1. The CDR3 runs to 16 residues. V lost 5 bases to trimming and J lost 1 base; unmatched junction nucleotides: 5. Germline V gene lookup returns CDR1 LNHDA and CDR2 SQIVND (reference sequence). The DNA for the CDR3 is TGTGCCAGTAGTCCCCGGGACAGGGGGCATAACTATGGCTACACCTTC. Its protein product is CASSPRDRGHNYGYTF.

A single count supports this clone. This sequence joins TRBV29-1 and TRBJ2-5, with 8 bases that match TRBD2. There are 13 residues in the CDR3. Germline trimming cut 6 bases from V and 5 bases from J; bases unmatched to any gene: 8. Germline CDR1 and CDR2: SQVTM and ANQGSEA. The DNA of the CDR3 is TGCAGCGTCGTGGACCGGGGGGGTGAGACCCAGTACTTC. This codes for CSVVDRGGETQYF.

This clone was recorded at least ten times. The rearrangement uses TRBV11-1 and TRBJ2-1; D gene uncertain. Germline CDR1 reads SGHAT; CDR2 reads FQDESV (reference sequence). The CDR3 runs 14 residues. With 5 bases removed from V and 9 bases from J, the gap between germline ends came to 17 bases. The CDR3 nucleotides read TGTGCCAGCAGCAAGAGAGACACCTCCGGTGAGCAGTTCTTC. It encodes CASSKRDTSGEQFF.

The chain joins TRBV28 to TRBJ2-1; a weak D match, TRBD2 (6 bases). This CDR3 has 16 amino acids. The germline V gene has CDR1 MDHEN and CDR2 SYDVKM. Trimming stripped 3 bases from V and 6 bases from J, with 18 bases between. The CDR3: CASSFPLREVSNEQFF. CDR3 coding DNA: TGTGCCAGCAGTTTCCCCTTGCGGGAAGTGTCCAATGAGCAGTTCTTC.

This clone is labeled as medium-sized. The chain couples TRBV23-1 to TRBJ2-3, with D uncertain. TRBV23-1 is identified as an open reading frame with a role that is uncertain. Trimming stripped 6 bases from V and 0 bases from J, with 16 bases between. This CDR3 comprises 16 residues. In DNA form, the CDR3 reads TGCGCCAGCAGCCCAAGGTCGGGCCCTAGCACAGATACGCAGTATTTT. Protein product: CASSPRSGPSTDTQYF.

The genes are TRBV30 and TRBJ1-5, with unresolved D. CDR3 length: 16 residues. Germline V gene sequence: CDR1 GTSNPN, CDR2 SVGIG (reference sequence). V lost 1 base and J lost 0, with 13 bases in between. The CDR3 DNA is TGTGCCTGGAGTGCCTTTCGTAGTTATAGCAATCAGCCCCAGCATTTT. This translates into CAWSAFRSYSNQPQHF.

This chain connects TRBV10-2 to TRBJ2-3, with D tentatively TRBD1 (5 bases). V lost 8 bases to trimming and J lost 5 bases, with 14 bases between them. Germline values: CDR1 WSHSY, CDR2 SAAADI. CDR3 length equals 13 residues. CDR3 DNA sequence: TGCGCCAGCTCGACCTCAGGGCTAGATACGCAGTATTTT. Protein: CASSTSGLDTQYF.

The chain combines TRBV12-5 with TRBJ1-2; D is uncertain. CDR1 is LGHNT, CDR2 FRNRAP, per germline. The CDR3 covers 14 residues. The CDR3 DNA reads TGTGCCAGCACCTTTACGCTGGGAAACTATGGCTACACCTTC. Translating it yields CASTFTLGNYGYTF.

This clone is termed medium-sized. This sequence joins TRBV6-8 and TRBJ2-3; D remains unclear. The V end was cut by 6 bases, the J end by 4 bases, with 14 bases between. The CDR3 has 14 residues. Per germline, CDR1 MNHGY and CDR2 SAAAGT. The CDR3 spells CASSPFPPPDTQYF. Written as DNA, the CDR3 is TGTGCCAGCAGCCCCTTCCCCCCTCCAGATACGCAGTATTTT.

This clone is medium-sized. The chain links TRBV11-3 to TRBJ2-7; 11 nucleotides align to TRBD2. Trimming removed 1 base from V and 0 bases from J; junction bases left unmatched: 11. The germline gives CDR1 SGHNT, CDR2 YENEEA. CDR3 length equals 19 residues. This CDR3 reads CASSLGPLAGGSFSYEQYV. CDR3 bases: TGTGCCAGCAGCTTAGGTCCCCTAGCGGGGGGATCTTTCTCCTACGAGCAGTACGTC.

In this sample, this clone turned up many times. The gene calls are TRBV6-8 and TRBJ1-5; 7 bases are a match to TRBD1. Germline CDR1 reads MNHGY; CDR2 reads SAAAGT. The CDR3 totals 14 residues. The V gene end was trimmed by 6 bases and the J gene end by 4 bases; junction bases not matched to a gene: 6. This CDR3 is CASRKTGRNQPQHF. The CDR3 nucleotides read TGTGCCAGCAGGAAGACAGGGCGGAATCAGCCCCAGCATTTT.

The chain is built from TRBV11-3 and TRBJ1-3, with D possibly being TRBD1 (5 bases). V was shortened by 3 bases and J by 2 bases, with 11 bases between the two germline ends. The CDR3 totals 15 residues. Germline CDR1 and CDR2: SGHNT and YENEEA. The CDR3 here is CASSFRGAAGNTIYF. CDR3 bases: TGTGCCAGCAGCTTTCGGGGCGCTGCTGGAAACACCATATATTTT. Combining the CDR3 with reference TRBV11-3 and TRBJ1-3 gives the whole variable domain EAGVVQSPRYKIIEKKQPVAFWCNPISGHNTLYWYLQNLGQGPELLIRYENEEAVDDSQLPKDRFSAERLKGVDSTLKIQPAELGDSAVYLCASSFRGAAGNTIYFGEGSWLTVV.

This chain uses TRBV19 with TRBJ1-2; 7 nucleotides align to TRBD1. The CDR3 loop spans 15 amino acids. Germline loops: CDR1 LNHDA, CDR2 SQIVND (reference sequence). V shed 0 bases and J 6 bases; nucleotides not matched to a gene: 7. CDR3 DNA: TGTGCCAGTAGTATAGAGTACAGGGGTTTCGATGGCTACACCTTC. Its translation is CASSIEYRGFDGYTF.

The V gene is TRBV11-3, the J gene TRBJ2-2; no clear D. This CDR3 is built from 15 residues. Trimming removed 1 base from V and 5 bases from J, with 11 bases in between. Germline V CDR1 and CDR2: SGHNT, YENEEA. CDR3 DNA sequence: TGTGCCAGCAGCTTAGGGCCAGGCAAAACCGGGGAGCTGTTTTTT. Translation gives CASSLGPGKTGELFF.

J is TRBJ1-6 and V is TRBV14; unclear D gene. Trimming removed 5 bases at V and 9 bases at J, with 14 bases between. The CDR3 runs 14 residues. Germline V CDR1 and CDR2: SGHDN, FVKESK. The CDR3 DNA reads TGTGCCAGCAGCGGCCGGGCCAACGGTTCACCCCTCCACTTT. Encoded protein: CASSGRANGSPLHF.

This clone was detected only a few times. V and J are TRBV6-8 and TRBJ1-6, with a possible D match to TRBD1 (5 bases). This CDR3 region has 13 residues. V lost 6 bases to trimming and J lost 11 bases, with 14 bases between them. Germline loops: CDR1 MNHGY, CDR2 SAAAGT. The chain's CDR3 is CASSSRGLPPLHF. The CDR3 bases are TGTGCCAGCAGCTCACGGGGGTTGCCACCCCTCCACTTT.

This chain joins TRBV10-2 and TRBJ2-2; 11 bases map to TRBD2. This CDR3 contains 15 residues. V was pared by 3 bases and J by 8 bases, with 5 bases of the junction left unmatched. Germline V gene lookup returns CDR1 WSHSY and CDR2 SAAADI. The CDR3 is CASSDLAGGKGELFF. DNA of the CDR3: TGCGCCAGCAGTGACCTAGCGGGGGGCAAGGGGGAGCTGTTTTTT.

This clone has more than one count but fewer than ten. The chain combines TRBV9 with TRBJ2-5; a possible D gene is TRBD2 (6 bases). V was clipped by 0 bases and J by 4 bases, with 7 bases between them. The CDR3 covers 13 residues. CDR1 and CDR2 from the germline V gene are SGDLS and YYNGEE. The CDR3 DNA reads TGTGCCAGCAGCGTAGTCGGGGGAGAGACCCAGTACTTC. Protein: CASSVVGGETQYF.

This clone was detected only a few times. The V gene is TRBV19, the J gene TRBJ1-1, with D maybe TRBD1 (5 bases). Trimming removed 3 bases at V and 4 bases at J, with 15 bases between. Germline values: CDR1 LNHDA, CDR2 SQIVND (reference sequence). The CDR3 contains 15 residues. CDR3 sequence: CASSIFGGPLTEAFF. The CDR3 DNA sequence: TGTGCCAGTAGTATCTTCGGGGGACCCCTCACTGAAGCTTTCTTT.

The genes are TRBV29-1 and TRBJ1-5, with D possibly TRBD1 on 6 matching bases. The germline gives CDR1 SQVTM, CDR2 ANQGSEA. The CDR3 runs 14 residues. Trimming stripped 4 bases from V and 5 bases from J, with 15 bases between. The CDR3 DNA follows: TGCAGCGTTGGCGGGACAAGTGGCGATCAGCCCCAGCATTTT. This encodes CSVGGTSGDQPQHF.

The J gene is TRBJ1-1, the V gene TRBV12-5; D possibly corresponds to TRBD1 (6 bases). The length of the CDR3 is 11 residues. Germline V lookup: CDR1 LGHNT, CDR2 FRNRAP. CDR3 region: CASTSGTEAFF. CDR3 in DNA: TGTGCCAGCACCTCCGGGACAGAAGCTTTCTTT.

This chain joins TRBV15 and TRBJ1-3; a weak D match, TRBD1 (6 bases). The V end was cut by 5 bases, the J end by 0 bases, with 17 bases between. The germline CDR1 and CDR2 sequences are LNHNV and YYDKDF (reference sequence). The CDR3 sequence is 17 residues long. The CDR3 protein is CATSPQWGGGSGNTIYF. The DNA of the CDR3 is TGTGCCACCAGCCCACAATGGGGGGGCGGCTCTGGAAACACCATATATTTT.

The chain is built from TRBV10-2 and TRBJ1-2; D unclear. This CDR3 contains 14 residues. From germline, CDR1 is WSHSY and CDR2 SAAADI. Trimming left V 2 bases short and J 2 bases short, with 9 bases between. As DNA, the CDR3 is TGCGCCAGCAGTGAGAAGGCGACCAACTATGGCTACACCTTC. Translated, it gives CASSEKATNYGYTF.

This clone was counted only a few times. The chain carries TRBV6-8 and TRBJ2-3; TRBD2 aligns across 11 bases. CDR1 and CDR2 (germline): MNHGY, SAAAGT. The CDR3 length is 13 residues. With V trimmed by 2 bases and J by 14 bases, 6 bases remained unmatched. CDR3 nucleotide sequence: TGTGCCAGCAGTTACCCGGGACTAGCGGTTCTGTATTTT. Protein: CASSYPGLAVLYF.

In its sample, this clone is medium-sized (0.01 to 0.1%). The J gene is TRBJ1-5, the V gene TRBV28; the match to TRBD1 covers 7 bases. Germline V CDR1 and CDR2: MDHEN, SYDVKM. Trimming took 4 bases from V and 4 from J; bases not matched to a gene: 16. The CDR3 contains 18 residues. The CDR3 loop reads CASSSGESGQFINQPQHF. CDR3 in DNA: TGTGCCAGCAGTTCGGGAGAGTCGGGACAGTTCATAAATCAGCCCCAGCATTTT.

By share, this clone ranks as medium-sized. The chain employs TRBV6-8 and TRBJ1-1; D is ambiguous. The V end lost 5 bases, the J end lost 10 bases, and 17 bases lay between the germline ends. CDR1 MNHGY and CDR2 SAAAGT come from the germline V gene. This CDR3 is built from 13 residues. CDR3 amino acids: CASSKESRSGAFF. CDR3 in DNA: TGTGCCAGCAGTAAAGAATCCAGGAGTGGAGCTTTCTTT.

The J gene is TRBJ2-7, the V gene TRBV14, with D possibly being TRBD2 (7 bases). From germline, CDR1 is SGHDN and CDR2 FVKESK. Trimming removed 1 base from V and 4 bases from J, with 14 bases in between. The CDR3 has 15 residues. The CDR3: CASSQGGGLSYEQYV. The CDR3 DNA sequence: TGTGCCAGCAGCCAAGGGGGGGGGCTCTCGTACGAGCAGTACGTC.

This clone qualifies as medium-sized. The rearrangement joins TRBV29-1 to TRBJ1-1, with TRBD1 matching 7 bases. Trimming removed 5 bases from V and 0 bases from J; junction bases left unmatched: 6. CDR1 is SQVTM and CDR2 is ANQGSEA in the germline V gene. The CDR3 covers 14 residues. This chain's CDR3 is CSVPGTAMNTEAFF. CDR3 DNA sequence: TGCAGCGTTCCCGGGACAGCCATGAACACTGAAGCTTTCTTT.